The clone carrying this T cell receptor (beta chain) occurred once. Its specificity is not known. Both subsets, CD45RA+ naive and CD45RA-negative memory, were split from the CD4+ cells. These data come from a study of shared clonotypes between healthy human individuals. The CDR3 loop spans 14 amino acids. From germline, CDR1 is SGHRS and CDR2 YFSETQ. V lost 7 bases to trimming and J lost 7 bases; unmatched junction nucleotides: 14. Study observations and caveats: The four-donor shared clonotypes exceeded non-shared clonotypes in generation probability, with non-shared ones scoring lower. Clonotype sharing among donors, it was expected, would be affected by sequencing depth.

Per sorted-subset replicate PCR, input was roughly 220 ng DNA, representing roughly 28,000 T cell genomes. Produced via immunoSEQ multiplex PCR; TCRdb's table is partial and in-frame only. The sample holds 2 million to 3 million clones; 93% are singletons and the top ten take roughly 0.36%. The chain joins TRBV5-1 to TRBJ2-7; 7 nucleotides line up with TRBD1. What was sequenced was naive CD4+ T cells from PBMCs. Subset meaning: CD45RA+ positively selected. The sequence was collected from a man younger than 35 in good health. Some clones in this sample may be carry-over from other donors' samples. CDR3 amino acids: CASAPGQGVWEQYF. In DNA form, the CDR3 reads TGCGCCAGCGCCCCGGGGCAGGGGGTATGGGAGCAGTACTTC.